Shown below are 8 T cell receptor beta chains from a single sample sequenced in a study of immune cell composition in non-small cell lung cancer. Normal lung sampling was at least 3 cm from the tumour, as distant as possible. Sequencing used immunoSEQ multiplex PCR; TCRdb keeps in-frame clones, though not all of them. The data show about 16,000 clones, 70% to 85% seen once. These data were also reused for a study on CD4 T cells in lung cancer.

Sequencing was done on a sample of non-adjacent lung tissue. Source of these receptors: a human donor with non-small cell lung cancer.

This clone was counted only a few times. The chain has TRBV7-6 and TRBJ1-1, with a tentative D call TRBD1 (5 bases). The CDR3 spans 15 residues. V lost 0 bases, J lost 1 base, and 9 bases lay in between. The V gene's germline CDR1 is SGHVS and CDR2 FNYEAQ. The CDR3 here is CASSLAPGPNTEAFF. The CDR3 coding sequence is TGTGCCAGCAGCTTAGCTCCGGGACCGAACACTGAAGCTTTCTTT.

The gene calls are TRBV4-1 and TRBJ2-1; 10 positions agree with TRBD2. The CDR3 totals 16 residues. Germline V CDR1 and CDR2: MGHRA, YSYEKL. Trimming cost V 3 bases and J 7 bases; bases outside gene matches: 9. CDR3 DNA: TGCGCCAGCAGCCATGAAAGCGGGGGGGCCTCAAATGAGCAGTTCTTC. Residues: CASSHESGGASNEQFF.

The chain is built from TRBV6-6 and TRBJ1-1; a weak D match, TRBD1 (6 bases). Germline V gene data show CDR1 as MNHNY and CDR2 as SVGAGI (reference sequence). Trimming removed 0 bases from V and 6 bases from J, with 14 bases in between. This CDR3 region has 15 residues. The CDR3 loop reads CASSYSTQGRAEAFF. In DNA, the CDR3 is TGTGCCAGCAGTTACTCTACACAGGGACGGGCTGAAGCTTTCTTT.

This clone was observed once. This chain links TRBV29-1 with TRBJ2-5; 8 bases match TRBD1. Germline CDR1 and CDR2: SQVTM and ANQGSEA. With V trimmed by 8 bases and J by 9 bases, 14 bases remained unmatched. This CDR3 region has 13 residues. DNA for the CDR3: TGCAGCATATGGACAGGGAGCGTGGGGTCCCAGTACTTC. This codes for CSIWTGSVGSQYF.

This clone occurred a few times. The rearrangement uses TRBV20-1 and TRBJ1-1; D gene unclear. Trimming removed 5 bases from V and 10 bases from J, with 11 bases in between. The CDR3 covers 10 residues. In germline, CDR1 is DFQATT, CDR2 SNEGSKA (reference sequence). CDR3 nucleotide sequence: TGCAGTGCTTATAAGGGTGGAGCTTTCTTT. It yields the protein CSAYKGGAFF.

This clone has a single count. Germline is not matched at one junction end, which may reflect a read error. The rearrangement uses TRBV19 and TRBJ1-4, with D hard to call. The germline V gene has CDR1 LNHDA and CDR2 SQIVND (reference sequence). The CDR3 totals 11 residues. Here the CDR3 reads CASSTLGPLVF. Here the CDR3 DNA reads TGTGCCAGTAGTACCTTGGGCCCTTTGGTTTTT.

The chain uses TRBV6-1 and TRBJ2-1; D not certain. The CDR3 covers 19 residues. V gave up 4 bases and J gave up 0 bases, with 22 bases separating them. Germline CDR1 reads MNHNS; CDR2 reads SASEGT. CDR3 in amino acids: CASSVSLVPQKSSYNEQFF. The DNA for the CDR3 is TGTGCCAGCAGTGTTTCCCTAGTCCCACAAAAGAGCTCCTACAATGAGCAGTTCTTC.

V gene TRBV5-8 combines with J gene TRBJ2-1; no clear D. The CDR3 is made up of 12 amino acids. Germline V CDR1 and CDR2: SGHTS, YDEGEE. Deletions cut 2 bases from V and 6 bases from J, with 6 bases between. DNA for the CDR3: TGTGCCAGCAGCTTAGGTGGCAATGAGCAGTTCTTC. It specifies CASSLGGNEQFF.